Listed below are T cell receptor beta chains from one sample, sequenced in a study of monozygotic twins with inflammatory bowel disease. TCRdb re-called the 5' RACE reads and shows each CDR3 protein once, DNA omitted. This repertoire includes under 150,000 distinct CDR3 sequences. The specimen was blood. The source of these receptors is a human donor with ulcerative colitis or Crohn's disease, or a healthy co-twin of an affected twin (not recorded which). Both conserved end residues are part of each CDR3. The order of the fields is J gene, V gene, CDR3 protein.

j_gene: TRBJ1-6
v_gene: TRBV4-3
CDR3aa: CASSQETGVYLHF

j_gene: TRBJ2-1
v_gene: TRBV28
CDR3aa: CASYPTGTGGYNEQFF

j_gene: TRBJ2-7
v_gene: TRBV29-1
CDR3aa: CSATGQTTYEQYF

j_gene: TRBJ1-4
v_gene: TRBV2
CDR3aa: CASTRGSSNEKLFF

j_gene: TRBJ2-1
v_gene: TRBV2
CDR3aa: CASTWDASYNEQFF

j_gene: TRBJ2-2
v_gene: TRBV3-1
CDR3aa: CASSQEAGWTGELFF

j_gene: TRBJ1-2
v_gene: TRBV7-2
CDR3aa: CASSLAPGPNYGYTF

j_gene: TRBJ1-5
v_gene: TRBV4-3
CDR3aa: CASSQDKGLSISSNQPQHF

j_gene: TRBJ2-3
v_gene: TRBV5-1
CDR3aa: CASSLGRLITDTQYF

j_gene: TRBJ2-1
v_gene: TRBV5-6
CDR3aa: CASSLAWDSRSYNEQFF

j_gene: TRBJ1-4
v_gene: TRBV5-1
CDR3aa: CASSWEDRGEKLFF

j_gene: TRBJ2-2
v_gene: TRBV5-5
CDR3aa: CASRIRDSNTGELFF

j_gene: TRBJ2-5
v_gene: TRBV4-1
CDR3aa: CASSQAGRETQYF

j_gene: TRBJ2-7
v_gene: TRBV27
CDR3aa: CASSQSGSYEQYF

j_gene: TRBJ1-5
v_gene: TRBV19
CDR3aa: CASKAGREGRSNQPQHF

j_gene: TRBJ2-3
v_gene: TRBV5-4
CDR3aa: CASSGGGPSTDTQYF

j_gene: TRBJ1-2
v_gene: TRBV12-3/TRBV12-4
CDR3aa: CASSLRPVYGYTF

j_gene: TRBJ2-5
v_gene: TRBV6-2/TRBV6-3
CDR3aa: CASSYGTEDQETQYF

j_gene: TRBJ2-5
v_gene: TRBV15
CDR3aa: CATGRVAYHETQYF

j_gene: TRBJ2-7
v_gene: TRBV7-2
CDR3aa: CASSLRTSGYYEQYF

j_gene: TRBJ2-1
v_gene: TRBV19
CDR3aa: CASSSPGQGSSRLSHNEQFF

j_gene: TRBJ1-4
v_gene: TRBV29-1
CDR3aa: CSVTDSVEEKLFF

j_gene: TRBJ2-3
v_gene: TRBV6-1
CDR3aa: CASPEFLTDTQYF

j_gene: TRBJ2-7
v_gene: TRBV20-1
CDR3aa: CSASGGGLYEQYF

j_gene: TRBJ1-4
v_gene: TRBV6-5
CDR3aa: CASSYSFGSGQGNEKLFF

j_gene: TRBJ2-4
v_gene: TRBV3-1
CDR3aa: CASSQRYGDPKNMQYF

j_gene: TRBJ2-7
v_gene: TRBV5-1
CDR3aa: CASSTLENYEQYF

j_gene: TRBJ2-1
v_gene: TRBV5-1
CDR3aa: CASSSSTSVYNEQFF